These 18 T cell receptor beta chains were sequenced from one sample in a study of early T cells in non-severe SARS-CoV-2 infection. TCRdb re-called the 5' RACE reads through MiXCR, storing one row per CDR3 protein. This table holds approximately 46,000 distinct CDR3 sequences, 5.5% to 6.5% found once. The specimen sequenced was whole blood. The source is an adult who was a healthcare worker with PCR-confirmed SARS-CoV-2 infection or an uninfected control (not recorded which).

This clonotype was seen at least ten times. The rearrangement links TRBV12-3 or TRBV12-4 to TRBJ2-2; D is perhaps TRBD1 (5 bases). The CDR3 sequence is 14 residues long. V shed 4 bases and J shed 3 bases, with 9 bases lying between them. CDR3 residues: CASSSGIDTGELFF. CDR3 coding DNA: TGTGCCAGCAGTTCAGGGATTGACACCGGGGAGCTGTTTTTT.

The J gene is TRBJ2-3, the V gene TRBV19, with 9 bases fitting TRBD2. From germline, CDR1 is LNHDA and CDR2 SQIVND (reference sequence). This CDR3 region has 14 residues. V shed 10 bases, J shed 2 bases, and the junction held 7 bases outside the gene matches. As DNA, the CDR3 is TGTGCCACCTATAGCGGGGGACCCACAGATACGCAGTATTTT. It yields the protein CATYSGGPTDTQYF.

This clonotype was seen more than once but under ten times. The J gene is TRBJ2-1, the V gene TRBV5-6; D uncertain. Germline CDR1 reads SGHDT; CDR2 reads YYEEEE. The CDR3 is made up of 11 amino acids. Between the trimmed V and J ends, which lost 2 bases and 9 bases, there was a span of 6 bases. As DNA, the CDR3 is TGTGCCAGCAGCTTTGCAGTTGAGCAGTTCTTC. Protein sequence: CASSFAVEQFF.

Turning to this clonotype: It may be a read error: a sequence one base away is much more abundant. This rearrangement joins TRBV5-1 to TRBJ1-3; D uncertain. CDR1 is SGHRS and CDR2 is YFSETQ in the germline V gene. The CDR3 has 13 residues. CDR3 region: CANSLDSGNTIYF. The CDR3 coding sequence is TGCGCCAACAGCTTGGATTCTGGAAACACCATATATTTT.

Only a few counts were recorded for this clonotype. J is TRBJ1-6 and V is TRBV28, with a tentative D call TRBD1 (6 bases). This CDR3 has 14 amino acids. The V gene's germline CDR1 is MDHEN and CDR2 SYDVKM. Trimming removed 6 bases at V and 7 bases at J, with 13 bases between. CDR3 sequence (DNA): TGTGCCAGCAGACACAGGGCAGTCAATTCACCCCTCCACTTT. Protein sequence: CASRHRAVNSPLHF.

This clonotype was counted only a few times. An end of the junction differs from the germline gene, which may be a read error. The V and J genes are TRBV6-6 and TRBJ2-2; the match to TRBD1 covers 9 bases. In germline, CDR1 is MNHNY, CDR2 SVGAGI (reference sequence). There are 15 residues in the CDR3. Here the CDR3 reads CASSLGQGISGELFF. The CDR3 nucleotides read TGTGCCAGCAGTTTGGGACAGGGTATCTCCGGGGAGCTATTTTTT.

This clonotype was seen at least ten times. The chain links TRBV4-3 to TRBJ2-7; no clear D gene. V lost 5 bases, J lost 3 bases, and 14 bases lay in between. CDR3 length equals 14 residues. Germline CDR1 is LGHNA and CDR2 is YSLEER. DNA of the CDR3: TGCGCCAGCAGCACATCGGACGGAGACTACGAGCAGTACTTC. It specifies CASSTSDGDYEQYF.

This clonotype was picked up many times. The V call is TRBV13, the J call TRBJ1-5, with D hard to call. Germline CDR1 reads PRHDT; CDR2 reads FYEKMQ (reference sequence). Trimming removed 5 bases at V and 2 bases at J, with 7 bases between. This CDR3 is 13 amino acids long. The CDR3 DNA follows: TGTGCCAGCAGCCCCCAAGGCAATCAGCCCCAGCATTTT. Protein product: CASSPQGNQPQHF.

As for this clonotype: This may be a read error, as it is one base from a much larger clone. CDR3 nucleotide sequence: TGTGCCAGCAGTCGGGGACAGGCCGATGAGCAGTTCTTC. The encoded protein is CASSRGQADEQFF. The rearrangement joins TRBV28 to TRBJ2-1; 8 bases map to TRBD1. CDR3 size: 13 residues. V was clipped by 5 bases and J by 8 bases; unmatched bases: 5. Germline V gene sequence: CDR1 MDHEN, CDR2 SYDVKM.

This chain links TRBV27 with TRBJ2-5; D may be TRBD1 (7 bases). This CDR3 is built from 15 residues. Trimming left V 0 bases short and J 2 bases short, with 10 bases between. From germline, CDR1 is MNHEY and CDR2 SMNVEV (reference sequence). The CDR3 protein is CASSLSPGGQETQYF. The CDR3 coding sequence is TGTGCCAGCAGTTTATCCCCAGGGGGGCAAGAGACCCAGTACTTC.

Ten or more counts support this clonotype. V is TRBV10-3 and J is TRBJ2-7, with 7 bases fitting TRBD1. Losses at the gene ends were 0 bases for V and 3 bases for J; bases not matched to a gene: 2. The CDR3 loop spans 14 amino acids. Germline V gene data show CDR1 as ENHRY and CDR2 as SYGVKD. For the CDR3, the DNA is TGTGCCATCAGTGAGTCTAGACAGGGCTACGAGCAGTACTTC. It is translated as CAISESRQGYEQYF.

Many counts were recorded for this clonotype. The chain employs TRBV5-4 and TRBJ1-6; D possibly corresponds to TRBD1 (5 bases). Trimming removed 0 bases at V and 8 bases at J, with 12 bases between. The germline V gene encodes CDR1 SGHNT and CDR2 YYREEE (reference sequence). The CDR3 runs 15 residues. This CDR3 is CASSLDRKGYSPLHF. As DNA, the CDR3 is TGTGCCAGCAGCTTGGACAGGAAGGGTTATTCACCCCTCCACTTT.

The sample holds many counts of this clonotype. The chain is built from TRBV5-6 and TRBJ2-3; D gene uncertain. CDR1 SGHDT and CDR2 YYEEEE come from the germline V gene. The germline V and J ends were trimmed by 0 bases and 6 bases, with 11 bases remaining between them. CDR3 size: 14 residues. The CDR3 DNA sequence: TGTGCCAGCAGCTTGGAGGGCCCCCTGGATACGCAGTATTTT. Protein: CASSLEGPLDTQYF.

In this sample, this clonotype turned up many times. This sequence joins TRBV10-3 and TRBJ2-1; 9 nucleotides align to TRBD2. CDR1 and CDR2 (germline): ENHRY, SYGVKD. V lost 6 bases and J lost 7; bases outside the gene matches: 10. This CDR3 has 15 amino acids. The CDR3: CAISPTSGSRNEQFF. CDR3 nucleotides: TGTGCCATCAGCCCGACTAGCGGTAGTCGGAATGAGCAGTTCTTC.

This clonotype was detected many times. Here the CDR3 reads CASRQGGMNTEAFF. The CDR3 region has the DNA TGTGCCAGCCGACAGGGAGGAATGAACACTGAAGCTTTCTTT. The rearrangement uses TRBV2 and TRBJ1-1; 7 nucleotides agree with TRBD1. The germline CDR1 and CDR2 sequences are SNHLY and FYNNEI. This CDR3 is 14 amino acids long. Germline trimming cut 8 bases from V and 0 bases from J; bases unmatched to any gene: 6. The full variable domain, with the rest looked up from reference TRBV2 and TRBJ1-1, is EPEVTQTPSHQVTQMGQEVILRCVPISNHLYFYWYRQILGQKVEFLVSFYNNEISEKSEIFDDQFSVERPDGSNFTLKIRSTKLEDSAMYFCASRQGGMNTEAFFGQGTRLTVV.

V usage is TRBV6-1 and J usage is TRBJ1-5; TRBD1 might be the D (5 bases). Germline CDR1 is MNHNS and CDR2 is SASEGT. The CDR3 contains 14 residues. Between the trimmed V and J ends, which lost 6 bases and 6 bases, there was a span of 15 bases. The CDR3 loop is CASRLRGWSQPQHF. The CDR3 DNA is TGTGCCAGCAGGTTAAGGGGTTGGAGTCAGCCCCAGCATTTT.

The V and J genes are TRBV7-3 and TRBJ2-3; no definite D call. The CDR3 loop spans 14 amino acids. The V gene's germline CDR1 is SGHTA and CDR2 FQGTGA. Trimming removed 1 base from V and 4 bases from J, with 9 bases in between. CDR3 region: CASSLSHTADTQYF. The CDR3 bases are TGTGCCAGCAGCTTAAGTCATACCGCAGATACGCAGTATTTT.

This clonotype was counted many times. The chain is built from TRBV12-3 or TRBV12-4 and TRBJ2-1, with a tentative D call TRBD1 (5 bases). The V end was cut by 3 bases, the J end by 0 bases, with 12 bases between. The CDR3 contains 16 residues. The CDR3 region has the DNA TGTGCCAGCAGTTTGGGGCGAAGGGACTCCTACAATGAGCAGTTCTTC. Its protein product is CASSLGRRDSYNEQFF.